The T cell receptor (beta chain) described here comes from a study of blood T cell repertoires in COVID-19. This table comes from immunoSEQ multiplex PCR, and its TCRdb copy is limited to in-frame clones, with some not included. The data contain some 170,000 clones, less than 90% of them singletons. In germline, CDR1 is SGDLS, CDR2 YYNGEE. J lost 7 bases, V lost 0 bases, and 6 bases had no gene match. CDR3 length: 15 residues. The chain employs TRBV9 and TRBJ2-1; 8 bases align to TRBD1. The clonotype was recovered from a human donor with acute COVID-19. The donor label of this sample is uncertain. The material sequenced was PBMCs or T cells enriched from blood (not recorded which). CDR3 residues: CASSVGTGSLNEQFF. CDR3 DNA sequence: TGTGCCAGCAGCGTAGGGACAGGGTCCCTGAATGAGCAGTTCTTC.